A single sample is the source of the 26 T cell receptor beta chains below, sequenced in a study of T cell responses to AZD1222 COVID-19 vaccine. Here immunoSEQ multiplex PCR was the method, and the copy in TCRdb shows in-frame clones only, minus some. The sample contains fewer than 200,000 clones, approximately 90% of which appear only once. Source: peripheral blood, taken 28 days after the second AZD1222 dose. These receptors were taken from an adult who received the AZD1222 COVID-19 vaccine.

The chain has TRBV4-2 and TRBJ2-3; D not certain. The germline gives CDR1 LGHNA, CDR2 YNFKEQ. CDR3 size: 11 residues. With 5 bases removed from V and 5 bases from J, the gap between germline ends came to 5 bases. CDR3 protein: CASSSRDTQYF. The CDR3 nucleotides read TGTGCCAGCAGCTCCCGAGATACGCAGTATTTT.

The sample holds one count of this clone. The CDR3 bases are TGTGCCAGCAGTTACCCTAGCGGCCCTGCGAACACCGGGGAGCTGTTTTTT. This translates into CASSYPSGPANTGELFF. The chain combines TRBV6-2 or TRBV6-3 with TRBJ2-2, with TRBD2 matching 7 bases. Unmatched junction bases numbered 6, after V lost 2 bases and J lost 0 bases. This CDR3 spans 17 amino acids. Germline assignment: CDR1 MNHEY and CDR2 SVGEGT.

This chain uses TRBV19 with TRBJ2-3; TRBD2 is a possible D gene (6 bases). The V and J ends lost 9 bases and 4 bases respectively, with 11 bases between them. The CDR3 is made up of 12 amino acids. Looked up from germline, CDR1 is LNHDA and CDR2 is SQIVND (reference sequence). CDR3 in DNA: TGTGCCAGCCGGTCGGGGGCAGATACGCAGTATTTT. It codes for CASRSGADTQYF. Complete variable domain (other parts from reference TRBV19 and TRBJ2-3): DGGITQSPKYLFRKEGQNVTLSCEQNLNHDAMYWYRQDPGQGLRLIYYSQIVNDFQKGDIAEGYSVSREKKESFPLTVTSAQKNPTAFYLCASRSGADTQYFGPGTRLTVL.

The chain links TRBV3-1 (or the pseudogene TRBV3-2) to TRBJ2-4; TRBD2 matches at 13 bases. The CDR3 is made up of 18 amino acids. The germline CDR1 and CDR2 sequences are LGHDT and YNNKEL (reference sequence). V lost 5 bases, J lost 1 base, and 8 bases stayed unmatched. The CDR3 nucleotides are TGTGCCAGCAGCTTATTTACTAGCGGGAGGGTTGCCAAAAACATTCAGTACTTC. Protein sequence: CASSLFTSGRVAKNIQYF.

For the CDR3, the DNA is TGTGCCAGCAGCCTCGGACGGGATGAGACCCAGTACTTC. This codes for CASSLGRDETQYF. V and J are TRBV7-3 and TRBJ2-5, with D perhaps TRBD2 (5 bases). The germline V and J ends were trimmed by 5 bases and 5 bases, with 12 bases remaining between them. The CDR3 loop spans 13 amino acids. The V gene's germline CDR1 is SGHTA and CDR2 FQGTGA.

The chain carries TRBV14 and TRBJ2-7; 12 bases align to TRBD2. The germline V gene encodes CDR1 SGHDN and CDR2 FVKESK. CDR3 size: 14 residues. The trim removed 6 bases at V and 7 bases at J, leaving 7 bases unmatched. The CDR3 nucleotides are TGTGCCAGCAGGCGATCCGGGACTAGCGGGGAGCAGTACTTC. Its protein product is CASRRSGTSGEQYF. Full variable domain (missing parts from reference TRBV14 and TRBJ2-7): EAGVTQFPSHSVIEKGQTVTLRCDPISGHDNLYWYRRVMGKEIKFLLHFVKESKQDESGMPNNRFLAERTGGTYSTLKVQPAELEDSGVYFCASRRSGTSGEQYFGPGTRLTVT.

The chain joins TRBV5-1 to TRBJ2-3; no clear D gene. Germline CDR1 reads SGHRS; CDR2 reads YFSETQ. This CDR3 has 15 amino acids. Trimming cost V 0 bases and J 2 bases, with 10 bases left between them. The CDR3 coding sequence is TGCGCCAGCAGCTTGGGGGCCCGCCACACAGATACGCAGTATTTT. It is translated as CASSLGARHTDTQYF. The variable domain in full, completed from reference TRBV5-1 and TRBJ2-3, reads KAGVTQTPRYLIKTRGQQVTLSCSPISGHRSVSWYQQTPGQGLQFLFEYFSETQRNKGNFPGRFSGRQFSNSRSEMNVSTLELGDSALYLCASSLGARHTDTQYFGPGTRLTVL.

This rearrangement joins TRBV14 to TRBJ1-4; D call uncertain. The CDR3 is 13 amino acids. Germline CDR1 is SGHDN and CDR2 is FVKESK. V shed 0 bases and J shed 14 bases, with 13 bases lying between them. The DNA for the CDR3 is TGTGCCAGCAGCCAAGATGCAGGCCCAATCCTGTTTTTT. This sequence encodes CASSQDAGPILFF.

V usage is TRBV27 and J usage is TRBJ1-4; D remains ambiguous. The CDR3 runs 16 residues. Trimming took off 0 bases at V and 4 bases at J, with 12 bases between the two ends. Germline V CDR1 and CDR2: MNHEY, SMNVEV (reference sequence). CDR3 protein: CASSLSGGSLNEKLFF. DNA of the CDR3: TGTGCCAGCAGTTTATCGGGAGGGTCGCTTAATGAAAAACTGTTTTTT.

This chain connects TRBV6-2 or TRBV6-3 to TRBJ2-1; D tentatively fits TRBD1 or TRBD2 (7 bases each). Germline CDR1 and CDR2: MNHEY and SVGEGT. The CDR3 extends over 17 amino acids. Trimming cost V 6 bases and J 6 bases, with 24 bases left between them. The CDR3 region is CASSPYQGGGLGNEQFF. CDR3 DNA sequence: TGTGCCAGCAGCCCTTATCAGGGGGGAGGGTTAGGCAATGAGCAGTTCTTC.

The gene calls are TRBV6-4 and TRBJ2-5; 9 bases align to TRBD2. The V segment lost 6 bases and the J segment 5 bases; nucleotides outside the gene matches: 10. Germline V gives CDR1 MRHNA, CDR2 SNTAGT. This CDR3 contains 15 residues. The CDR3: CASSPGGLAGETQYF. DNA of the CDR3: TGTGCCAGCAGCCCCGGGGGGCTAGCGGGGGAGACCCAGTACTTC.

Of note for this clone: The same CDR3 can be traced to other DNA sequences in this sample. The chain carries TRBV7-8 and TRBJ1-4, with D uncertain. V was cut by 1 base and J by 5 bases, with 5 bases left in between. CDR3 size: 13 residues. Germline loops: CDR1 SGHVS, CDR2 FQNEAQ. CDR3 in DNA: TGTGCCAGCAGCTTAGGTAGAAATGAAAAACTGTTTTTT. Encoded protein: CASSLGRNEKLFF.

The V call is TRBV19, the J call TRBJ2-7; perhaps D is TRBD1 or TRBD2 (6 bases each). The CDR3 consists of 12 residues. Germline CDR1 and CDR2: LNHDA and SQIVND (reference sequence). V was trimmed by 7 bases and J by 6 bases, leaving 13 bases between them. CDR3 loop: CASTTQGGEQYF. CDR3 nucleotide sequence: TGTGCCAGTACCACACAGGGAGGCGAGCAGTACTTC.

The J gene is TRBJ2-2, the V gene TRBV18; D is unclear. V lost 2 bases and J 2 bases, leaving 0 bases between the germline ends. Germline assignment: CDR1 KGHSH and CDR2 LQKENI. The CDR3 spans 12 residues. The CDR3 region has the DNA TGTGCCAGCTCACCAAACACCGGGGAGCTGTTTTTT. It specifies CASSPNTGELFF.

J is TRBJ2-3 and V is TRBV5-6; 8 bases match TRBD2. Germline lookup yields CDR1 SGHDT and CDR2 YYEEEE. The trim removed 4 bases at V and 1 base at J, leaving 8 bases unmatched. CDR3 length equals 16 residues. In DNA, the CDR3 is TGTGCCAGCAGCCCCGGGGGGGGCAGGGGCACAGATACGCAGTATTTT. Protein: CASSPGGGRGTDTQYF.

The gene calls are TRBV5-1 and TRBJ2-6, with 8 bases identical to TRBD1. J was trimmed by 0 bases and V by 0 bases; bases with no gene match: 5. CDR3 length equals 18 residues. CDR1 is SGHRS, CDR2 YFSETQ, per germline. The CDR3 DNA reads as TGCGCCAGCAGCTTGGAAGGACAGGGTCACTCTGGGGCCAACGTCCTGACTTTC. Amino acid sequence: CASSLEGQGHSGANVLTF.

This chain connects TRBV5-1 to TRBJ2-5; a possible D gene is TRBD2 (6 bases). The germline gives CDR1 SGHRS, CDR2 YFSETQ. The ends were cut back, 4 bases at V and 3 bases at J, with 16 bases in the middle. CDR3 length: 15 amino acids. The CDR3 loop reads CASSITGTRKETQYF. DNA for the CDR3: TGCGCCAGCAGCATAACCGGGACTCGGAAAGAGACCCAGTACTTC.

The chain links TRBV6-2 or TRBV6-3 to TRBJ1-6; no definite D call. Germline loops: CDR1 MNHEY, CDR2 SVGEGT. V lost 2 bases to trimming and J lost 7 bases, with 6 bases between them. CDR3 length equals 13 residues. In DNA form, the CDR3 reads TGTGCCAGCAGTTACGACGGCAATTCACCCCTCCACTTT. The encoded protein is CASSYDGNSPLHF.

This sequence joins TRBV7-9 and TRBJ1-5; D not resolved. CDR1 and CDR2 (germline): SEHNR, FQNEAQ (reference sequence). The CDR3 is 14 residues long. Trimming stripped 5 bases from V and 3 bases from J, with 11 bases between. CDR3 in amino acids: CASSHQTYNQPQHF. For the CDR3, the DNA is TGTGCCAGCAGCCATCAGACATACAATCAGCCCCAGCATTTT.

V gene TRBV4-1 combines with J gene TRBJ2-3, with TRBD2 matching 9 bases. With V trimmed by 3 bases and J by 1 base, 8 bases remained unmatched. The CDR3 runs 17 residues. Germline V gene sequence: CDR1 MGHRA, CDR2 YSYEKL. The CDR3 spells CASSHLSGSLRTDTQYF. CDR3 DNA: TGCGCCAGCAGCCACCTTAGCGGGAGCCTCCGCACAGATACGCAGTATTTT.

The J gene is TRBJ2-1, the V gene TRBV11-3; 10 bases map to TRBD2. Looked up from germline, CDR1 is SGHNT and CDR2 is YENEEA. CDR3 length: 16 residues. Germline trimming cut 6 bases from V and 10 bases from J; bases unmatched to any gene: 15. For the CDR3, the DNA is TGTGCCAGCAGTCGCATATGGCTAGCGGGAGATGAAGAGCAGTTCTTC. Protein product: CASSRIWLAGDEEQFF.

The chain employs TRBV28 and TRBJ2-3; 9 nucleotides align to TRBD2. Germline V gene data show CDR1 as MDHEN and CDR2 as SYDVKM. The CDR3 loop spans 16 amino acids. V lost 5 bases, J lost 5 bases, and 11 bases stayed unmatched. The CDR3 bases are TGTGCCAGCAGTCCTACCGGGACTAGCCTTCTAGATACGCAGTATTTT. Translating gives CASSPTGTSLLDTQYF.

The chain employs TRBV28 and TRBJ2-7; D is ambiguous. The germline CDR1 and CDR2 sequences are MDHEN and SYDVKM. Trimming took 6 bases from V and 2 from J, leaving 5 bases between them. This CDR3 contains 11 residues. The DNA of the CDR3 is TGTGCCAGCAGGAGAACCTACGAGCAGTACTTC. Protein: CASRRTYEQYF.

The chain uses TRBV20-1 and TRBJ1-2, with a possible D match to TRBD1 (5 bases). There are 11 residues in the CDR3. V was cut by 3 bases and J by 13 bases, with 15 bases left in between. The germline gives CDR1 DFQATT, CDR2 SNEGSKA (reference sequence). Written as DNA, the CDR3 is TGCAGTGCTAGGCCAGGGTCCGTACCCACCTTC. Protein sequence: CSARPGSVPTF.

V is TRBV3-1 (or the pseudogene TRBV3-2) and J is TRBJ2-4; 12 positions match TRBD1. The CDR3 has 19 amino acids. Germline V CDR1 and CDR2: LGHDT, YNNKEL (reference sequence). Losses at the gene ends were 1 base for V and 8 bases for J; bases not matched to a gene: 15. The CDR3 bases are TGTGCCAGCAGCCAAGGCGTTCCCGGGACAGGGGGCCTGGGGGACATTCAGTACTTC. Translated: CASSQGVPGTGGLGDIQYF.

The V call is TRBV19, the J call TRBJ1-6, with 7 bases matching TRBD1. The germline CDR1 and CDR2 sequences are LNHDA and SQIVND (reference sequence). V dropped 1 base and J dropped 10; count of bases not matched to a gene: 10. This CDR3 comprises 16 residues. The chain's CDR3 is CASSIATDRVGSPLHF. CDR3 sequence (DNA): TGTGCCAGTAGTATAGCAACAGACAGGGTCGGATCACCCCTCCACTTT.